This entry is about one T cell receptor (beta chain). Its antigen remains undetermined. No much larger clonotype is one base removed from it; base qualities were not supplied. These data are taken from a study of cytomegalovirus exposure and HLA in healthy donors (dated by TCRdb to the late 2010s). Some background on the complete study: In an earlier analysis of under 600 of the donors, 250 to 350 Gb of sequence data and 90 million to 120 million unique TCR beta sequences from about 179 million T cells were reported. Around 330 gigabases of sequencing data and around 85 million unique TCR sequences made up an early release that covered 500 to 700 HLA-typed donors. The genetic ancestry cluster associated with self-reported Caucasian donors included 81% of the roughly 400 genotyped donors. The study was designed to test whether signatures of past pathogen exposure could be identified by cataloging public T cell receptors. The study used immunosequencing to profile the T cell repertoires of about 670 subjects and linked those repertoires to cytomegalovirus serostatus. Besides the first cohort of roughly 700 subjects, a separate validation cohort made up of around 120 different subjects was used. To predict cytomegalovirus infection status, the study combined high-throughput TCR immunosequencing, statistical association of individual TCRs with disease status, and machine learning. To study patterns of TCR occurrence, a later analysis re-analyzed previously published TCR beta repertoires from more than 550 donors and added high-resolution HLA genotyping. Rather than drawing on any new phenotypic data, the later analysis identified candidate immune exposures from TCR beta sequences and the way those sequences occurred across donors. In an earlier analysis of about 590 of the donors, high-throughput TCR beta sequencing was used to judge whether each TCR beta V gene segment behaved as functional or pseudogenic. Alongside the repertoire data, information on donor age, sex, ethnicity and CMV serostatus was compiled. A later genetic analysis used genome-wide SNP genotypes for about 55% of the 666 donors, treating that subset as a discovery cohort. All discovery cohort repertoires had been generated using a single sequencing platform. HLA typing covered class I and class II loci at four-digit resolution. Typing coverage varied by locus: roughly 629-640 donors for A, B, C, DRB1 and DQB1; under 550 for DQA1; 606 for DPA1; approximately 470 for DPB1. Four or five DR-DQ haplotypes were handled as single units for association and clustering because linkage in the cohort was strong. Across 398 genotyped donors of the cohort, an average of roughly 230,000 unique TCR beta nucleotide sequences per donor were sequenced, and 15% to 20% of those sequences were non-productive.

Library method: the immunoSEQ multiplex PCR assay. For the multiplex PCR, a mixture combining 60 forward primers for TCR Vbeta segments and 13 reverse primers for TCR Jbeta segments was used. Amplification of the CDR3 region of rearranged TCR beta genes was performed with a multiplex PCR assay on genomic DNA. On the Illumina HiSeq System, the amplified TCR beta libraries were sequenced as 87-base-pair reads. Concerning the study's data processing: A later analysis tallied 80 million to 95 million unique TCR beta chains across the 660 or so repertoires, and about 12 million of those chains were shared by two or more donors. To remove PCR and sequencing errors, raw reads were error-corrected and collapsed into unique sequences using a nearest-neighbor algorithm that merged closely related sequences. To assign V, D and J gene segments, CDR3 sequences were aligned to IMGT reference sequences. For a sequence to be retained, a match of at least six nucleotides was required to both a V gene segment and a J gene segment. Rearrangements were called productive when the CDR3 lacked stop codons and stayed in frame with V and J; all others were non-productive. Following IMGT convention, CDR3 was defined as the stretch from the second conserved V-encoded cysteine to the conserved J-encoded phenylalanine. In an earlier analysis of around 570 of the donors, sequences lacking an unambiguous match to a single V gene segment were excluded. An earlier analysis of several hundred of the donors classified V segments as functional when productive rearrangements were above 56.7% and as segregating when the standard deviation between donors was above 5%. A statistical classification framework was built to diagnose cytomegalovirus status from the catalog of TCR beta chain sequences. In a later analysis, V and J genes were assigned by comparing TCR nucleotide sequences against IMGT/GENE-DB human TR gene sequences. In a later analysis, CDR3 sequences and most-parsimonious VDJ recombination scenarios were assigned using the TCRdist pipeline. In a later analysis, each TCR beta chain was defined by its CDR3 amino acid sequence together with its V-gene family, and reads without a unique V-gene family were excluded. In a later analysis, 500 to 700 highly shared, low-generation-probability nucleotide sequences were removed to address suspected cross-contamination and a sequencing artifact. A later analysis calculated a clonal expansion index for each public chain from normalized within-repertoire ranks of inferred template counts. In a later analysis, generation probabilities were computed using a VDJ recombination model fitted to out-of-frame rearrangements, and the results were checked against IGoR. In a later analysis, hypergeometric tests were used to score TCR-TCR, TCR-HLA and TCR-CMV co-occurrence, with a repertoire-size bias correction applied to TCR pairs. In a later analysis, false discovery rates were estimated by permuting HLA or CMV assignments 20 times. In a later analysis, co-occurring TCRs were grouped using DBSCAN, with TCRdist sequence similarity added in when clustering inside HLA-allele-positive subsets. For co-occurrence clustering, repertoires with fewer than 30,000 or more than 120,000 public chains were excluded, along with a handful of repertoires with anomalous nucleotide sharing. TCRdb re-hosts the immuneACCESS table, in-frame sequences only. Its copies lack some clones; in the studies checked, an unresolved V gene accounts for under half of them, and the cause for the rest is not known. From that table come the V and J calls and clone size; the DNA was used to work out D and trimming. This sample has roughly 140,000 clones in its table, and about 64% of those were observed once. The ten biggest clones cover about 7.1% of the sample.

On the study overall, not on this receptor specifically: Correlated functional status among segregating V segments might reflect linkage disequilibrium, but an unknown experimental factor could not be ruled out. The classifier was reported to diagnose cytomegalovirus status with high specificity and sensitivity in both the original and validation cohorts. Specific HLA alleles were associated with 15,000 to 20,000 TCR beta sequences at a false discovery rate of 0.05 in a later analysis. An association between a missense DCLRE1C variant and V-gene and J-gene trimming of TCR beta chains was found in a later genetic analysis and replicated in an independent cohort. Compared with equally common non-associated chains, HLA-associated TCR beta chains in a later analysis were more clonally expanded and had lower generation probabilities. Several of the top co-occurrence clusters appeared to be linked to parvovirus B19, influenza, CMV and Epstein-Barr virus, according to a later analysis. HLA typing was unavailable for some donors at each locus, so association tests used only the typed subset. A cluster of highly shared sequence variants was judged likely to be a technical artifact of the sequencing pipeline. While some public TCRs were present in many individuals, most TCR sequences turned up only very rarely across donors. The authors suggested that the approach could potentially be generalized to other disease states and immunological phenotypes. Most CMV-associated TCR beta chains appeared to be HLA-restricted in a later analysis, and the HLA associations seemed to be driven largely by CMV exposure. In a later analysis, the rate of TCR association differed among HLA loci, with DRB1 alleles having the most associated TCRs and HLA-C alleles having the fewest. Strong co-occurrence of HLA alleles, especially DR and DQ, made assigning TCR associations to individual alleles difficult. In an earlier analysis of more than 450 of the donors, most TCR beta V segments were observed in productive rearrangements about 90% or about 30% of the time, broadly matching IMGT annotations. Approximately 18 rarely observed V segments, including chromosome 9 orphons, were excluded from the earlier analysis of 550 to 700 of the donors because counts were too low. The 87-base-pair reads could not distinguish some IMGT-functional V segments, including TRBV6-2 and TRBV6-3, so those segments were excluded. Presence/absence analyses assumed roughly uniform sequencing depth across donors, an assumption that may not hold. Three of the identified cytomegalovirus-associated TCR beta chains were confirmed in vitro to be specific for cytomegalovirus antigens. Immune exposure information for the cohort was limited to CMV serostatus. A total of 150 or so TCR beta chains were listed by the study as associated with cytomegalovirus. According to a later genetic analysis, donors in an Asian-associated ancestry cluster had fewer N-insertions in productive TCRs than the approximately 710-donor mean. In this cohort, only TCR beta chains were sequenced, and detectable features were limited by the absence of alpha or paired-chain data. A further reported finding was that TCR beta sequences accurately predicted the HLA-A and HLA-B alleles for most subjects in the first cohort.

Compared with germline, V lacks 6 bases and J lacks 2 bases; bases without a gene match: 3. CDR1 MNHNY and CDR2 SVGAGI are derived from the germline V gene (reference sequence). Inclusive of the bounding cysteine and phenylalanine, the CDR3 is 13 residues long. Just CDR3 DNA is preserved here, 39 bases in frame from base 1. The cohort consisted of some 730 healthy bone marrow donors. At the time of sampling, every cohort member was nominally healthy, though immune exposures that went unrecorded were likely present. The donor tested CMV seropositive and was one of the 289 seropositive cohort members. A peripheral blood sample was collected from each donor, and TCR beta sequencing was performed on peripheral blood mononuclear cells. Genomic DNA was extracted from the blood cell samples with the Qiagen DNeasy Blood Extraction Kit.

The clonotype originates from an older woman in good health and CMV-seropositive. Sequencing was carried out using PBMCs. The chain is encoded by TRBV6-6 joined to TRBJ2-7; 8 nucleotides in the junction match TRBD2. The CDR3 protein sequence reads: CASSIAGTYEQYF. The nucleotides are TGTGCCAGCAGCATAGCGGGGACCTACGAGCAGTACTTC.